The present T cell receptor beta chain was sequenced within a study of PD-1 blockade in classical Hodgkin lymphoma. Study outcomes and limitations: Whoever responded completely had baseline diversity much like that seen in newly diagnosed patients. Diminished baseline TCR diversity has been reported in newly diagnosed patients relative to healthy donors.

The germline gives CDR1 MNHNS, CDR2 SASEGT. This CDR3 spans 16 amino acids. Unmatched junction bases numbered 6, after V lost 3 bases and J lost 1 base. Of note for this clone: Its cognate antigen is unknown.

Assay: immunoSEQ multiplex PCR; the TCRdb copy retains only in-frame clones and omits some. The table records 30,000 or so clones, around four fifths of them present only once. Time point here: cycle 4 day 1 (C4D1), after 5 to 7 weeks of nivolumab. Each patient's relapse followed autologous stem cell transplantation, and brentuximab vedotin exposure varied. The chain combines TRBV6-1 with TRBJ1-5; TRBD1 matches at 7 bases. The material was peripheral blood mononuclear cells (PBMCs), obtained before the fourth cycle of nivolumab. This sequence was found in a human donor with classical Hodgkin lymphoma. The CDR3 DNA reads TGTGCCAGCAGTGACGCCGTACAGGGGAGCAATCAGCCCCAGCATTTT. Encoded protein: CASSDAVQGSNQPQHF.